The 16 T cell receptor beta chains below come from one sample, sequenced in a study of T cells in Graves' hyperthyroidism and ophthalmopathy. From RNA transcripts, TCR beta CDR3 regions were amplified. RT-PCR in the first round (using the HTBI primer set) targeted the TCR CDR3. MiXCR, run by TCRdb on the multiplex PCR reads, gives a single entry per CDR3 protein. The table has some 380,000 distinct CDR3 sequences, about 13% seen once. What was sequenced was blood. All receptors come from a man aged 25-45 years with Graves' hyperthyroidism that later progressed to Graves' ophthalmopathy.

This clonotype was detected ten times or more. The V and J genes are TRBV28 and TRBJ1-3; 7 bases are a match to TRBD1. The CDR3 consists of 13 residues. Trimming removed 10 bases from V and 4 bases from J; junction bases left unmatched: 7. CDR1 is MDHEN and CDR2 is SYDVKM in the germline V gene. The CDR3: CATGTGVGNTIYF. As DNA, the CDR3 is TGTGCCACCGGAACAGGGGTGGGAAACACCATATATTTT.

At least ten counts were recorded for this clonotype. The chain recombines TRBV7-9 with TRBJ2-1, with D perhaps matching TRBD2 (6 bases). This CDR3 region has 15 residues. The germline V and J ends were trimmed by 6 bases and 8 bases, with 20 bases remaining between them. The germline V gene has CDR1 SEHNR and CDR2 FQNEAQ (reference sequence). The CDR3 region is CASRRKGLGGDEQFF. In DNA, the CDR3 is TGTGCCAGCAGGCGAAAAGGCCTGGGAGGTGATGAGCAGTTCTTC.

This clonotype was detected ten times or more. The rearrangement uses TRBV11-2 and TRBJ2-1, with 10 bases identical to TRBD2. Per the germline V gene, CDR1 is SGHAT and CDR2 is FQNNGV. This CDR3 contains 15 residues. V shed 4 bases and J 3 bases; nucleotides not matched to a gene: 3. In DNA, the CDR3 is TGTGCCAGCAGCTCACTAGCGGGGAACTACAATGAGCAGTTCTTC. Its protein product is CASSSLAGNYNEQFF.

In its sample, this clonotype was seen many times. The J gene is TRBJ2-5, the V gene TRBV9; 9 positions agree with TRBD1. The length of the CDR3 is 15 residues. Trimming at V came to 0 bases and at J to 4 bases, leaving 4 bases not matched to a gene. Germline V lookup: CDR1 SGDLS, CDR2 YYNGEE. Here the CDR3 DNA reads TGTGCCAGCAGCGTAGACCCGGGACAGGGAGAGACCCAGTACTTC. Its protein product is CASSVDPGQGETQYF.

In this sample, this clonotype turned up many times. This rearrangement joins TRBV7-2 to TRBJ1-5; possibly TRBD1 for D (6 bases). This CDR3 is built from 16 residues. Germline assignment: CDR1 SGHTA and CDR2 FQGNSA. Trimming took off 5 bases at V and 6 bases at J, with 20 bases between the two ends. The CDR3 nucleotides read TGTGCCAGCAGCCTAGGGCCGTTGGGGGCGGGTCAGCCCCAGCATTTT. Amino acid sequence: CASSLGPLGAGQPQHF.

This clonotype was counted ten times or more. The chain has TRBV27 and TRBJ1-5; 8 bases are shared with TRBD1. Trimming at V came to 5 bases and at J to 0 bases, leaving 6 bases not matched to a gene. Looked up from germline, CDR1 is MNHEY and CDR2 is SMNVEV (reference sequence). The CDR3 totals 16 residues. CDR3 nucleotide sequence: TGTGCCAGCAGTCCCGGGACAGGTTATAGCAATCAGCCCCAGCATTTT. Residues: CASSPGTGYSNQPQHF.

This clonotype was counted many times. The J gene is TRBJ2-5, the V gene TRBV29-1, with 7 bases aligning to TRBD1. V was clipped by 5 bases and J by 5 bases; unmatched bases: 5. Germline CDR1 is SQVTM and CDR2 is ANQGSEA. The CDR3 extends over 12 amino acids. The CDR3 protein is CSVTTGDETQYF. The CDR3 DNA is TGCAGCGTTACAACAGGGGATGAGACCCAGTACTTC.

This clonotype was observed at least ten times. This sequence joins TRBV2 and TRBJ1-6; weak D call: TRBD1 (5 bases). V was pared by 6 bases and J by 0 bases, with 12 bases between. This CDR3 is built from 16 residues. Germline V CDR1 and CDR2: SNHLY, FYNNEI. CDR3 protein: CASSETVTSYNSPLHF. The CDR3 nucleotides are TGTGCCAGCAGCGAGACAGTGACCTCCTATAATTCACCCCTCCACTTT.

This clonotype was counted at least ten times. The rearrangement joins TRBV20-1 to TRBJ1-2; tentatively, D is TRBD1 (5 bases). Germline CDR1 DFQATT, CDR2 SNEGSKA (reference sequence). Trimming stripped 0 bases from V and 5 bases from J, with 10 bases between. There are 13 residues in the CDR3. This chain's CDR3 is CSARDRVGYGYTF. CDR3 coding DNA: TGCAGTGCTAGAGACAGGGTCGGGTATGGCTACACCTTC.

This clonotype was seen at least ten times. This chain connects TRBV6-2 or TRBV6-3 to TRBJ1-2; 8 nucleotides match TRBD1. Looked up from germline, CDR1 is MNHEY and CDR2 is SVGEGT. The CDR3 length is 15 residues. Losses at the gene ends were 0 bases for V and 7 bases for J; bases not matched to a gene: 7. The CDR3 sequence is CASSYSNPGGFGYTF. The DNA of the CDR3 is TGTGCCAGCAGTTACTCTAACCCAGGGGGCTTTGGCTACACCTTC.

This clonotype was found many times. CDR3 amino acids: CSAPGQGNYGYTF. CDR3 nucleotide sequence: TGCAGTGCCCCCGGACAGGGAAATTATGGCTACACCTTC. The chain is built from TRBV20-1 and TRBJ1-2; 8 bases match TRBD1. Germline CDR1 reads DFQATT; CDR2 reads SNEGSKA (reference sequence). Losses at the gene ends were 6 bases for V and 5 bases for J; bases not matched to a gene: 8. The CDR3 runs to 13 residues.

The sample holds many counts of this clonotype. The chain links TRBV7-2 to TRBJ1-5; D unresolved. V dropped 5 bases and J dropped 0 bases, with 14 bases sitting between them. Per the germline V gene, CDR1 is SGHTA and CDR2 is FQGNSA. This CDR3 spans 16 amino acids. As DNA, the CDR3 is TGTGCCAGCAGCCAGGAGGGAATCCTTAGCAATCAGCCCCAGCATTTT. As protein: CASSQEGILSNQPQHF.

This clonotype was seen many times. The chain combines TRBV12-3 or TRBV12-4 with TRBJ1-1; D gene unclear. The ends were cut back, 1 base at V and 7 bases at J, with 10 bases in the middle. This CDR3 has 13 amino acids. CDR3 coding DNA: TGTGCCAGCAGTTTAGGGGGATCAGGTGAAGCTTTCTTT. Its translation: CASSLGGSGEAFF.

Only a few counts were recorded for this clonotype. A clone one base away is much larger, so this may be a read error. V usage is TRBV28 and J usage is TRBJ2-3; D is possibly TRBD2 (6 bases). The CDR3 contains 14 residues. Germline CDR1 MDHEN, CDR2 SYDVKM. Trimming stripped 8 bases from V and 5 bases from J, with 17 bases between. The CDR3 is CASSGDGVEDTQYF. CDR3 DNA sequence: TGTGCCAGCTCGGGGGACGGGGTGGAAGATACGCAGTATTTT.

At least ten counts were recorded for this clonotype. This chain links TRBV28 with TRBJ2-3; unclear D gene. Trimming stripped 2 bases from V and 6 bases from J, with 15 bases between. The V gene's germline CDR1 is MDHEN and CDR2 SYDVKM. The CDR3 totals 15 residues. CDR3 DNA sequence: TGTGCCAGCAGTTTAGACAAAATCCCAGAGGATACGCAGTATTTT. Amino acids: CASSLDKIPEDTQYF.

In its sample, this clonotype was seen a few times. V gene TRBV11-2 combines with J gene TRBJ2-7; no definite D call. The length of the CDR3 is 14 residues. Deletions cut 5 bases from V and 0 bases from J, with 11 bases between. Germline V gene sequence: CDR1 SGHAT, CDR2 FQNNGV. The CDR3 DNA reads as TGTGCCAGCAGCCCCTCCTACTCCTCCTACGAGCAGTACTTC. It specifies CASSPSYSSYEQYF.